This T cell receptor (beta chain) was found in a study of T cell responses to AZD1222 COVID-19 vaccine. Clones were read by immunoSEQ multiplex PCR, and TCRdb kept only the in-frame ones, dropping some. The profile shows about 97,000 clones, 80% to 90% of them singletons. The CDR3 length is 17 residues. Germline CDR1 and CDR2: SGDLS and YYNGEE. The junction had 6 bases not matched to a gene; V was cut back by 4 bases and J by 3 bases. The chain employs TRBV9 and TRBJ2-3; 15 bases match TRBD2. The specimen was peripheral blood, collected on day 0 of AZD1222 vaccination. The TCR originated in an adult in good health. CDR3 bases: TGTGCCAGCAGCTCGGGACTAGCGGGGGGCCAAACAGATACGCAGTATTTT. This gives the protein CASSSGLAGGQTDTQYF.